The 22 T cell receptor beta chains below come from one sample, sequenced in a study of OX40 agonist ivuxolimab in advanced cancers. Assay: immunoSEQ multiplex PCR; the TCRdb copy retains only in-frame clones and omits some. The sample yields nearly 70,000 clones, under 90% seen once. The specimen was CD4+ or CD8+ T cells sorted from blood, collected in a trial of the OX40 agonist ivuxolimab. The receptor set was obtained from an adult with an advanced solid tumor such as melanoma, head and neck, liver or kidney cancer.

For the CDR3, the DNA is TGTACCACCAGCTCCGGGACAGGGGGCAATCAGCCCCAGCATTTT. Translated: CTTSSGTGGNQPQHF. The chain combines TRBV6-6 with TRBJ1-5; 10 nucleotides line up with TRBD1. The CDR3 runs 15 residues. In germline, CDR1 is MNHNY, CDR2 SVGAGI (reference sequence).

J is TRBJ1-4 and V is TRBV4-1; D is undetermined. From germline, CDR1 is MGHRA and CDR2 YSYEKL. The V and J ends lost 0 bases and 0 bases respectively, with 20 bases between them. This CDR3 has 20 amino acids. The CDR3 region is CASSQDSHWATTATNEKLFF. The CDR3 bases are TGCGCCAGCAGCCAAGATTCTCATTGGGCCACCACGGCAACTAATGAAAAACTGTTTTTT.

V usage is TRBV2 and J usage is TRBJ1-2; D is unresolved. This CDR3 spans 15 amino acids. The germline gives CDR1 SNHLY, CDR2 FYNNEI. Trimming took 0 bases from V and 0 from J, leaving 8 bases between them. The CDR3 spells CASSEAGVSNYGYTF. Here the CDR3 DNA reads TGTGCCAGCAGTGAAGCAGGAGTTTCTAACTATGGCTACACCTTC.

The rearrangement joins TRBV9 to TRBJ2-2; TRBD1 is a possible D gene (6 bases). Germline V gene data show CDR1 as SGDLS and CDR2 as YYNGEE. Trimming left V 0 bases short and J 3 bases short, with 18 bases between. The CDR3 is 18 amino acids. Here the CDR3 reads CASSVAKEAGVDTGELFF. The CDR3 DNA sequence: TGTGCCAGCAGCGTAGCTAAAGAGGCAGGGGTCGACACCGGGGAGCTGTTTTTT.

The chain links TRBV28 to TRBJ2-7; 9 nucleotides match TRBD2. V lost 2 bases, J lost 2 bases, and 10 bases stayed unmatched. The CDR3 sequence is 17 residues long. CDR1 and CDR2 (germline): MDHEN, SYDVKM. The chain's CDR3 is CASSLAVAGAPTYEQYF. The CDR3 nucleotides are TGTGCCAGCAGTTTAGCAGTAGCGGGGGCTCCCACCTACGAGCAGTACTTC.

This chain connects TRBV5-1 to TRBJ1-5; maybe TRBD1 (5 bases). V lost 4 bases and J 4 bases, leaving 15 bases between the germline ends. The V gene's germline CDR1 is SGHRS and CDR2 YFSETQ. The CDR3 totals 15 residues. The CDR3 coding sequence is TGCGCCAGCAGCCCCAGTGGGGGGGTGAATCAGCCCCAGCATTTT. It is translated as CASSPSGGVNQPQHF.

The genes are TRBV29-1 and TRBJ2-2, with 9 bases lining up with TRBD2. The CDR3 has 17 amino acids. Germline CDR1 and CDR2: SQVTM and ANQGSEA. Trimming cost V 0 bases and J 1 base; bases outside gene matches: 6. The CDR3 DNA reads TGCAGCGTTGAAGATCCGGGCGGGAGGGTGAACACCGGGGAGCTGTTTTTT. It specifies CSVEDPGGRVNTGELFF.

The CDR3 spells CARSYSGKAHEQYF. CDR3 nucleotides: TGTGCCAGAAGTTATAGCGGGAAGGCCCACGAGCAGTACTTC. This chain links TRBV7-5 with TRBJ2-7; no check of the table's D call, TRBD2, against the DNA was made. TRBV7-5 is a pseudogene segment. The CDR3 totals 14 residues.

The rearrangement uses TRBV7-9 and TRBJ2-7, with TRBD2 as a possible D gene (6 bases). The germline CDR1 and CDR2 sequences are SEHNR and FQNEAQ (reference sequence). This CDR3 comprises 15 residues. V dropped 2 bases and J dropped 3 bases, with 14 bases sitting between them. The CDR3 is CASSLSAGTGYEQYF. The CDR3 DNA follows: TGTGCCAGCAGCTTATCGGCGGGGACGGGCTACGAGCAGTACTTC.

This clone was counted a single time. The CDR3 DNA follows: TGTGCCAGCATGATGGGGGGCGCTGGGGAGACCCAGTACTTC. Residues: CASMMGGAGETQYF. V is TRBV25-1 and J is TRBJ2-5; D assignment may be TRBD1 or TRBD2 (6 bases each). The CDR3 is made up of 14 amino acids. V lost 7 bases and J 5 bases, leaving 17 bases between the germline ends. CDR1 and CDR2 (germline): MGHDK, SYGVNS.

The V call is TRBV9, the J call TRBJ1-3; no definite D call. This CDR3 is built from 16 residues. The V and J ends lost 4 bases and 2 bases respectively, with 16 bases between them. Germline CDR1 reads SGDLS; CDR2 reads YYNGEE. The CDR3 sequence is CASSPPGGSAGNTIYF. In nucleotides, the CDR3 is TGTGCCAGCAGCCCCCCAGGTGGCTCGGCTGGAAACACCATATATTTT.

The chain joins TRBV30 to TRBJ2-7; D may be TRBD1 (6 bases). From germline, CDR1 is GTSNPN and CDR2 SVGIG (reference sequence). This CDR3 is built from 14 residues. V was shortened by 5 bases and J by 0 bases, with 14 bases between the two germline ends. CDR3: CAWGNRQASYEQYF. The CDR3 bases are TGTGCCTGGGGGAACAGACAGGCCTCCTACGAGCAGTACTTC.

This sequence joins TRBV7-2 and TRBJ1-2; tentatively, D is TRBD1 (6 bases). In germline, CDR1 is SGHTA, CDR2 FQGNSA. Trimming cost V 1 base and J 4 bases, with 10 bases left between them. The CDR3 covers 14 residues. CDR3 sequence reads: CASSLDGTSYGYTF. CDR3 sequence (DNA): TGTGCCAGCAGCTTAGATGGGACAAGCTATGGCTACACCTTC.

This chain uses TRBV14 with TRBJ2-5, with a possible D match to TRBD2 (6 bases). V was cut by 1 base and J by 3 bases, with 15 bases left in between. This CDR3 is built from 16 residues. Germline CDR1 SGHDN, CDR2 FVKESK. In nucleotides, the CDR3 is TGTGCCAGCAGCCAAGTACTAGCAGCCACAAAAGAGACCCAGTACTTC. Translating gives CASSQVLAATKETQYF.

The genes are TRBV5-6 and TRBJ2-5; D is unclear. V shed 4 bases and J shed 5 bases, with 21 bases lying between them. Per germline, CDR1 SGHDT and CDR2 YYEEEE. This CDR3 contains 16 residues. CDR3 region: CASSLGFSALGETQYF. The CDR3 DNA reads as TGTGCCAGCAGCCTGGGTTTCTCGGCCCTCGGGGAGACCCAGTACTTC.

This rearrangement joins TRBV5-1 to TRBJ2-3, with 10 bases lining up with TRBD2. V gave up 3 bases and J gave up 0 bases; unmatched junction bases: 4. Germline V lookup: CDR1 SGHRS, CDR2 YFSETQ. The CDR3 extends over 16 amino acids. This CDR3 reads CASSWRTSGSTDTQYF. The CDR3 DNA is TGCGCCAGCAGCTGGCGGACTAGCGGCAGCACAGATACGCAGTATTTT.

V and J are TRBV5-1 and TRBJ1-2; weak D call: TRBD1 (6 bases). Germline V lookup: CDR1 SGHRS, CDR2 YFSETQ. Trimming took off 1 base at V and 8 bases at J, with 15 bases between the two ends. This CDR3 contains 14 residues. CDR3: CASSLSGADRGYTF. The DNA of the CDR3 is TGCGCCAGCAGCTTGTCAGGGGCGGATCGGGGCTACACCTTC.

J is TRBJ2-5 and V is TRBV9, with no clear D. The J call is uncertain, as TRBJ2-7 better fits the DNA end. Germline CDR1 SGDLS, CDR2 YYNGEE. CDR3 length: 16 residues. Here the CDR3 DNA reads TGTGCCAGCAGCGTAGGACCTGGGATGGGCTCCTACGAGCAGTACTTC. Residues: CASSVGPGMGSYEQYF.

CDR3 protein: CASSPVSGTGNYGYTF. Written as DNA, the CDR3 is TGTGCCAGCAGCCCCGTGTCAGGGACGGGCAACTATGGCTACACCTTC. The chain has TRBV5-6 and TRBJ1-2; TRBD1 might be the D (5 bases). Trimming pared 4 bases from V and 2 bases from J, leaving 18 bases between. The CDR3 covers 16 residues. Germline V gene data show CDR1 as SGHDT and CDR2 as YYEEEE.

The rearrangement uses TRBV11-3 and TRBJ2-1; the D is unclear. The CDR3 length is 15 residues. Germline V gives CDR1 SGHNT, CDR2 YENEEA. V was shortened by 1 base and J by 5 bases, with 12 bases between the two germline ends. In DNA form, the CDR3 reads TGTGCCAGCAGCTTAGGGACCCTCTACCACAATGAGCAGTTCTTC. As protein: CASSLGTLYHNEQFF. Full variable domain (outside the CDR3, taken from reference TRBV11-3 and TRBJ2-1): EAGVVQSPRYKIIEKKQPVAFWCNPISGHNTLYWYLQNLGQGPELLIRYENEEAVDDSQLPKDRFSAERLKGVDSTLKIQPAELGDSAVYLCASSLGTLYHNEQFFGPGTRLTVL.

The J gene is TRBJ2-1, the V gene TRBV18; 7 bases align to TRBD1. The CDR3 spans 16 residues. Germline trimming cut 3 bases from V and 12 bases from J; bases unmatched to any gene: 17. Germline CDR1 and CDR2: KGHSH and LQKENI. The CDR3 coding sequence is TGTGCCAGCTCACCGGCGACAGGGATGGTCGGGCGCGCGCAGTTCTTC. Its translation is CASSPATGMVGRAQFF.

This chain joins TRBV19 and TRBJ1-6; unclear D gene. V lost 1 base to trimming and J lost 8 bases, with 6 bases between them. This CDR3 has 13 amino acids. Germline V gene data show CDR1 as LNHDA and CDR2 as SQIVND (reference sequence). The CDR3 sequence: CASSIVGDSPLHF. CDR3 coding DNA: TGTGCCAGTAGTATAGTCGGGGATTCACCCCTCCACTTT.